Listed here are 29 T cell receptor beta chains from one sample, sequenced in a study of CD8 T cells in Susac syndrome. An input of about 0.5 to 1 ug of RNA was subjected to reverse transcription using random hexamers. Using its own MiXCR run on the immunoSEQ multiplex PCR reads, TCRdb lists one record per CDR3 protein. The sample lists 150,000 to 200,000 distinct CDR3 sequences, roughly 92% occurring once. The sequenced material came from CD4+ T cells from PBMCs. The source is a human donor in good health.

The count of this clonotype is one. This chain connects TRBV18 to TRBJ2-3; tentatively, D is TRBD2 (5 bases). V lost 3 bases and J 4 bases, leaving 11 bases between the germline ends. CDR3 length equals 14 residues. Germline V gene data show CDR1 as KGHSH and CDR2 as LQKENI. CDR3 region: CASSPPGNPDTQYF. CDR3 in DNA: TGTGCCAGCTCACCCCCGGGGAACCCAGATACGCAGTATTTT. The entire variable domain, with the rest obtained from reference TRBV18 and TRBJ2-3, is as follows: NAGVMQNPRHLVRRRGQEARLRCSPMKGHSHVYWYRQLPEEGLKFMVYLQKENIIDESGMPKERFSAEFPKEGPSILRIQQVVRGDSAAYFCASSPPGNPDTQYFGPGTRLTVL.

The V gene is TRBV15, the J gene TRBJ2-7; 9 positions agree with TRBD1. Germline lookup yields CDR1 LNHNV and CDR2 YYDKDF (reference sequence). The CDR3 contains 15 residues. V lost 1 base to trimming and J lost 0 bases; unmatched junction nucleotides: 1. The CDR3 DNA sequence: TGTGCCACCAGCAGAGGACAGGGGGGCTCCTACGAGCAGTACTTC. Its translation: CATSRGQGGSYEQYF.

The rearrangement links TRBV19 to TRBJ1-2; TRBD1 aligns across 9 bases. The J segment lost 8 bases and the V segment lost 6 bases, leaving 13 bases of the junction unmatched. CDR1 and CDR2 from the germline V gene are LNHDA and SQIVND (reference sequence). This CDR3 has 15 amino acids. Here the CDR3 reads CASRTRDRAMRGYTF. DNA for the CDR3: TGTGCCAGTAGAACAAGGGACAGGGCAATGCGAGGCTACACCTTC.

A few counts support this clonotype. As DNA, the CDR3 is TGTGCCAGCAGCTTAGGTGGGGCCAACGTCCTGACTTTC. Translation gives CASSLGGANVLTF. The V call is TRBV7-9, the J call TRBJ2-6, with no clear D. Germline lookup yields CDR1 SEHNR and CDR2 FQNEAQ (reference sequence). The CDR3 totals 13 residues. Trimming shortened V by 1 base and J by 3 bases, and 1 base separated the two germline ends.

This chain connects TRBV30 to TRBJ1-5; TRBD1 matches at 8 bases. Germline loops: CDR1 GTSNPN, CDR2 SVGIG (reference sequence). V dropped 3 bases and J dropped 6; count of bases not matched to a gene: 13. The CDR3 has 16 residues. CDR3 region: CAWSPLGQGQRQPQHF. The CDR3 nucleotides read TGTGCCTGGAGCCCCCTCGGACAGGGACAGCGTCAGCCCCAGCATTTT.

The V call is TRBV15, the J call TRBJ1-1, with D uncertain. The CDR3 spans 15 residues. Trimming took 0 bases from V and 0 from J, leaving 8 bases between them. CDR1 LNHNV and CDR2 YYDKDF come from the germline V gene (reference sequence). Here the CDR3 reads CATSRDASLNTEAFF. The CDR3 nucleotides are TGTGCCACCAGCAGAGATGCCAGTTTGAACACTGAAGCTTTCTTT.

This rearrangement joins TRBV12-3 or TRBV12-4 to TRBJ1-3; D is unclear. The ends were cut back, 4 bases at V and 0 bases at J, with 4 bases in the middle. This CDR3 region has 13 residues. The CDR3 DNA follows: TGTGCCAGCAGTTCGACCTCTGGAAACACCATATATTTT. Translation: CASSSTSGNTIYF.

The chain combines TRBV28 with TRBJ1-5, with a weak D call TRBD1 (5 bases). V lost 6 bases and J 6 bases, leaving 18 bases between the germline ends. The germline V gene encodes CDR1 MDHEN and CDR2 SYDVKM. The CDR3 spans 15 residues. The CDR3 here is CASSPGRQGFQPQHF. The CDR3 DNA sequence: TGTGCCAGCAGCCCGGGTAGGCAGGGTTTTCAGCCCCAGCATTTT.

The genes are TRBV29-1 and TRBJ1-3; no definite D call. The V and J ends lost 6 bases and 3 bases respectively, with 6 bases between them. The CDR3 runs to 11 residues. CDR1 and CDR2 from the germline V gene are SQVTM and ANQGSEA. CDR3 protein: CSVQGGNTIYF. DNA of the CDR3: TGCAGCGTCCAAGGTGGAAACACCATATATTTT.

The CDR3 is CASSFGTGGVEPQHF. CDR3 sequence (DNA): TGTGCCAGCAGCTTTGGTACAGGGGGCGTCGAGCCCCAGCATTTT. The chain couples TRBV7-6 to TRBJ1-5, with TRBD1 matching 9 bases. V trimming: 3 bases; J trimming: 8 bases; junction bases outside the gene matches: 8. The CDR3 spans 15 residues. The germline V gene encodes CDR1 SGHVS and CDR2 FNYEAQ.

This chain connects TRBV27 to TRBJ2-7, with TRBD1 identical over 7 bases. The V gene's germline CDR1 is MNHEY and CDR2 SMNVEV (reference sequence). This CDR3 is built from 15 residues. With V trimmed by 3 bases and J by 2 bases, 7 bases remained unmatched. In DNA form, the CDR3 reads TGTGCCAGCAGTTTCCGCGGACAGGCCCCCTACGAGCAGTACGTC. It codes for CASSFRGQAPYEQYV.

The chain is built from TRBV4-1 and TRBJ2-2, with D possibly being TRBD1 (5 bases). Germline values: CDR1 MGHRA, CDR2 YSYEKL. There are 17 residues in the CDR3. The ends were cut back, 3 bases at V and 7 bases at J, with 21 bases in the middle. The CDR3 region is CASSQSGPRVQGGELFF. In nucleotides, the CDR3 is TGCGCCAGCAGCCAGTCCGGGCCAAGGGTTCAGGGCGGGGAGCTGTTTTTT.

The gene calls are TRBV3-1 and TRBJ2-3, with 7 positions matching TRBD2. This CDR3 spans 23 amino acids. V dropped 1 base and J dropped 1; count of bases not matched to a gene: 26. Germline CDR1 LGHDT, CDR2 YNNKEL (reference sequence). The chain's CDR3 is CASSQGLPQAGTPDTRRTDTQYF. CDR3 DNA sequence: TGTGCCAGCAGCCAAGGACTTCCCCAAGCGGGGACGCCCGACACTAGACGCACAGATACGCAGTATTTT.

V is TRBV3-1 and J is TRBJ1-2; 9 bases agree with TRBD1. The CDR3 spans 15 residues. Losses at the gene ends were 1 base for V and 8 bases for J; bases not matched to a gene: 8. Germline V gene sequence: CDR1 LGHDT, CDR2 YNNKEL (reference sequence). The CDR3 DNA sequence: TGTGCCAGCAGCCAAGGGGACAGGGTCGGACGGGGCTACACCTTC. Its protein is CASSQGDRVGRGYTF.

V gene TRBV7-9 combines with J gene TRBJ1-5; 9 positions agree with TRBD1. CDR3 length: 16 amino acids. With 7 bases clipped from V and 0 bases from J, the junction kept 7 bases outside the gene matches. Germline V gives CDR1 SEHNR, CDR2 FQNEAQ (reference sequence). CDR3 DNA sequence: TGTGCCAGCACTCGTTGGACAGGGGCTAGCAATCAGCCCCAGCATTTT. Translated, it gives CASTRWTGASNQPQHF.

The rearrangement links TRBV5-1 to TRBJ2-3; 8 bases match TRBD1. Trimming took 6 bases from V and 0 from J; bases not matched to a gene: 3. From germline, CDR1 is SGHRS and CDR2 YFSETQ. CDR3 length equals 14 residues. The CDR3 sequence: CASKRTGSTDTQYF. In DNA form, the CDR3 reads TGCGCCAGCAAGAGGACAGGGAGCACAGATACGCAGTATTTT.

V usage is TRBV28 and J usage is TRBJ2-7; D tentatively fits TRBD1 or TRBD2 (6 bases each). This CDR3 region has 13 residues. The germline CDR1 and CDR2 sequences are MDHEN and SYDVKM. V was cut by 3 bases and J by 6 bases, with 12 bases left in between. In nucleotides, the CDR3 is TGTGCCAGCAGTTTGAGGGGGGTAAGCGAGCAGTACGTC. This encodes CASSLRGVSEQYV.

This clonotype was recorded a few times. The chain combines TRBV5-1 with TRBJ2-5; TRBD1 aligns across 7 bases. The germline V gene has CDR1 SGHRS and CDR2 YFSETQ. The CDR3 totals 12 residues. Trimming cost V 0 bases and J 10 bases; bases outside gene matches: 3. CDR3 DNA: TGCGCCAGCAGCTTGGGACAGGGAGTCCAGTACTTC. It translates to CASSLGQGVQYF.

The chain recombines TRBV30 with TRBJ1-2, with TRBD1 as a possible D gene (6 bases). Germline V CDR1 and CDR2: GTSNPN, SVGIG (reference sequence). The CDR3 spans 13 residues. The germline V and J ends were trimmed by 2 bases and 4 bases, with 11 bases remaining between them. The CDR3 sequence is CAWSPRTAYGYTF. CDR3 coding DNA: TGTGCCTGGAGTCCCAGGACAGCCTATGGCTACACCTTC. Together with reference TRBV30 and TRBJ1-2, the CDR3 gives the full variable domain: SQTIHQWPATLVQPVGSPLSLECTVEGTSNPNLYWYRQAAGRGLQLLFYSVGIGQISSEVPQNLSASRPQDRQFILSSKKLLLSDSGFYLCAWSPRTAYGYTFGSGTRLTVV.

CDR3 amino acids: CSARPLADTQYF. Here the CDR3 DNA reads TGCAGTGCTAGACCACTCGCAGATACGCAGTATTTT. The chain links TRBV20-1 to TRBJ2-3; D unclear. Germline V CDR1 and CDR2: DFQATT, SNEGSKA (reference sequence). The CDR3 runs to 12 residues. V dropped 2 bases and J dropped 4 bases, with 7 bases sitting between them.

The rearrangement links TRBV18 to TRBJ2-3; tentatively, D is TRBD1 (5 bases). Germline CDR1 reads KGHSH; CDR2 reads LQKENI. The V and J ends lost 3 bases and 1 base respectively, with 14 bases between them. The length of the CDR3 is 16 residues. The CDR3 loop reads CASSPALGAGTDTQYF. CDR3 in DNA: TGTGCCAGCTCACCGGCCCTTGGGGCTGGCACAGATACGCAGTATTTT.

The rearrangement uses TRBV7-2 and TRBJ1-1; no definite D call. Germline-derived CDR1 and CDR2 are SGHTA and FQGNSA. The V end was cut by 5 bases, the J end by 4 bases, with 23 bases between. The CDR3 is 17 amino acids. The CDR3 protein is CASSPRRPIGVGTEAFF. CDR3 in DNA: TGTGCCAGCAGCCCCCGACGGCCGATCGGTGTAGGCACTGAAGCTTTCTTT.

This clonotype showed up just once. The rearrangement joins TRBV9 to TRBJ2-5, with a tentative D call TRBD2 (6 bases). In germline, CDR1 is SGDLS, CDR2 YYNGEE. This CDR3 is built from 15 residues. V gave up 4 bases and J gave up 7 bases, with 20 bases separating them. The CDR3 loop reads CASSPERWARGTQYF. The CDR3 DNA reads TGTGCCAGCAGCCCAGAAAGGTGGGCGCGGGGGACCCAGTACTTC. Full variable domain (remainder filled in from reference TRBV9 and TRBJ2-5): DSGVTQTPKHLITATGQRVTLRCSPRSGDLSVYWYQQSLDQGLQFLIQYYNGEERAKGNILERFSAQQFPDLHSELNLSSLELGDSALYFCASSPERWARGTQYFGPGTRLLVL.

This chain links TRBV6-6 with TRBJ1-2; 7 bases match TRBD1. Germline V gives CDR1 MNHNY, CDR2 SVGAGI (reference sequence). V lost 6 bases, J lost 7 bases, and 5 bases stayed unmatched. The CDR3 spans 12 residues. The CDR3 is CASSRGEGGYTF. As DNA, the CDR3 is TGTGCCAGCAGCAGGGGGGAGGGTGGCTACACCTTC.

The V gene is TRBV7-2, the J gene TRBJ2-5; 8 nucleotides align to TRBD1. CDR3 length: 13 amino acids. Looked up from germline, CDR1 is SGHTA and CDR2 is FQGNSA. With V trimmed by 6 bases and J by 3 bases, 3 bases remained unmatched. CDR3: CASRGQVKETQYF. The DNA for the CDR3 is TGTGCCAGCAGGGGACAGGTCAAAGAGACCCAGTACTTC.

The genes are TRBV20-1 and TRBJ1-4, with D possibly TRBD1 on 6 matching bases. Trimming left V 0 bases short and J 8 bases short, with 16 bases between. Germline values: CDR1 DFQATT, CDR2 SNEGSKA (reference sequence). This CDR3 contains 15 residues. CDR3 DNA: TGCAGTGCTAGAGATCCCAGGGGTAGAGGCGAAAAACTGTTTTTT. Translating it yields CSARDPRGRGEKLFF.

The CDR3 loop is CSAREMRGSREPQHF. The CDR3 nucleotides are TGCAGTGCTAGAGAGATGAGGGGTTCCCGGGAACCCCAGCATTTT. V is TRBV20-1 and J is TRBJ1-5; maybe TRBD1 (5 bases). Deletions cut 0 bases from V and 10 bases from J, with 19 bases between. The germline gives CDR1 DFQATT, CDR2 SNEGSKA (reference sequence). This CDR3 region has 15 residues.

The chain recombines TRBV5-1 with TRBJ2-1; 10 positions match TRBD2. Germline loops: CDR1 SGHRS, CDR2 YFSETQ. There are 16 residues in the CDR3. Losses at the gene ends were 3 bases for V and 8 bases for J; bases not matched to a gene: 11. The CDR3: CASSWWRPSGGDEQFF. The CDR3 DNA reads TGCGCCAGCAGCTGGTGGCGTCCTAGCGGGGGCGATGAGCAGTTCTTC.

This rearrangement joins TRBV6-2 or TRBV6-3 to TRBJ2-7; tentatively, D is TRBD2 (5 bases). CDR1 is MNHEY and CDR2 is SVGEGT in the germline V gene. The V end lost 2 bases, the J end lost 2 bases, and 7 bases lay between the germline ends. This CDR3 comprises 13 residues. The CDR3 sequence is CASSYGSPYEQYV. The CDR3 DNA follows: TGTGCCAGCAGTTACGGGAGCCCCTACGAGCAGTACGTC.